Following are 9 T cell receptor beta chains from one sample sequenced in a study of early T cells in non-severe SARS-CoV-2 infection. From the 5' RACE reads, TCRdb called clonotypes with MiXCR, one entry per CDR3 protein. The repertoire holds approximately 76,000 distinct CDR3 sequences, with around 15% as singletons. Sequenced input: whole blood. The origin of the receptors is an adult who was a healthcare worker with PCR-confirmed SARS-CoV-2 infection or an uninfected control (not recorded which).

The sample holds many counts of this clonotype. The chain recombines TRBV5-1 with TRBJ2-6; 7 nucleotides line up with TRBD1. Germline CDR1 is SGHRS and CDR2 is YFSETQ. The CDR3 is 18 amino acids. Trimming cost V 1 base and J 0 bases; bases outside gene matches: 7. In nucleotides, the CDR3 is TGCGCCAGCAGCTTGACAGGACAGGCCTTCTCTGGGGCCAACGTCCTGACTTTC. It specifies CASSLTGQAFSGANVLTF.

The gene calls are TRBV29-1 and TRBJ2-7; tentatively, D is TRBD1 (5 bases). CDR1 is SQVTM and CDR2 is ANQGSEA in the germline V gene. Trimming removed 7 bases from V and 5 bases from J, with 12 bases in between. The CDR3 has 11 amino acids. CDR3 protein: CSALWGHEQYF. CDR3 nucleotides: TGCAGCGCCCTGTGGGGCCACGAGCAGTACTTC.

This clonotype was seen a handful of times. The chain is built from TRBV28 and TRBJ2-7; 7 bases match TRBD2. The CDR3 length is 16 residues. CDR1 and CDR2 from the germline V gene are MDHEN and SYDVKM. V lost 4 bases, J lost 3 bases, and 12 bases stayed unmatched. Here the CDR3 DNA reads TGTGCCAGCAGTTCACTCTACGTGGGAGGGAACTACGAGCAGTACTTC. This translates into CASSSLYVGGNYEQYF.

CDR3 nucleotides: TGCGCCAGCGGACGACTAGTTCTTTTGGATGAGCAGTTCTTC. Encoded protein: CASGRLVLLDEQFF. The chain carries TRBV10-2 and TRBJ2-1, with D possibly being TRBD2 (6 bases). The length of the CDR3 is 14 residues. Germline V gene data show CDR1 as WSHSY and CDR2 as SAAADI. Trimming took off 8 bases at V and 8 bases at J, with 19 bases between the two ends.

This clonotype was counted ten times or more. The chain recombines TRBV6-6 with TRBJ2-1, with D possibly called TRBD1 or TRBD2 (6 bases each). The CDR3 runs to 15 residues. The V gene lost 7 bases and the J gene lost 4 bases, with 17 bases spanning the gap. Per germline, CDR1 MNHNY and CDR2 SVGAGI (reference sequence). The CDR3 nucleotides read TGTGCCAGCAACCCCGAGGGGGGTGGGTACAATGAGCAGTTCTTC. Translated: CASNPEGGGYNEQFF.

Only a few counts were recorded for this clonotype. The CDR3 loop reads CSVMAASYGYTF. CDR3 nucleotides: TGCAGCGTTATGGCAGCAAGCTATGGCTACACCTTC. The chain combines TRBV29-1 with TRBJ1-2; D is ambiguous. CDR3 length: 12 amino acids. CDR1 is SQVTM, CDR2 ANQGSEA, per germline. V dropped 5 bases and J dropped 4 bases, with 11 bases sitting between them.

The CDR3 bases are TGTGCCAGCACCAATGAAGGGGTACGCAATGAGCAGTTCTTC. Its translation: CASTNEGVRNEQFF. This chain joins TRBV2 and TRBJ2-1, with a weak D call TRBD1 (5 bases). Deletions cut 7 bases from V and 6 bases from J, with 16 bases between. The CDR3 length is 14 residues. From germline, CDR1 is SNHLY and CDR2 FYNNEI.

The V gene is TRBV19, the J gene TRBJ2-2; D remains ambiguous. The germline V gene encodes CDR1 LNHDA and CDR2 SQIVND (reference sequence). V was trimmed by 3 bases and J by 5 bases, leaving 13 bases between them. The CDR3 has 15 amino acids. DNA of the CDR3: TGTGCCAGTAGTATTTCTCGAGGTGGAACCGGGGAGCTGTTTTTT. Protein sequence: CASSISRGGTGELFF.

Comments on this clonotype: A single base separates this from a much larger clone, so it may be a read error. The gene calls are TRBV19 and TRBJ2-1, with D maybe TRBD2 (5 bases). Trimming cost V 6 bases and J 12 bases, with 15 bases left between them. This CDR3 is built from 12 residues. Germline V gives CDR1 LNHDA, CDR2 SQIVND (reference sequence). CDR3 protein: CASREIARWQFF. DNA of the CDR3: TGTGCCAGTAGAGAAATAGCGAGGTGGCAGTTCTTC. The full variable domain, completed using reference TRBV19 and TRBJ2-1, is DGGITQSPKYLFRKEGQNVTLSCEQNLNHDAMYWYRQDPGQGLRLIYYSQIVNDFQKGDIAEGYSVSREKKESFPLTVTSAQKNPTAFYLCASREIARWQFFGPGTRLTVL.